These 24 T cell receptor beta chains were sequenced from one sample in a study of T cells in Graves' hyperthyroidism and ophthalmopathy (dated by TCRdb to between 2018 and 2020). The library came from multiplex PCR. TCRdb lists the instrument as Illumina HiSeq 2000. TCR beta CDR3 regions were amplified from RNA transcripts. A first-round RT-PCR of the TCR CDR3 used the HTBI primer set with the Qiagen OneStep RT-PCR kit. The public sequencing data were trimmed at Q25 with fastp and processed into clonotypes with MiXCR by TCRdb, which kept only in-frame beta chains. Each entry merges the rows of one CDR3 protein and shows their most common DNA and genes. Here the sample has 500,000 to 600,000 distinct CDR3 sequences; around 45% occur a single time. More than 7.5% of the sample is held by the ten biggest clonotypes. The sequenced sample consisted of peripheral blood or thyroid tissue (not recorded which). These receptors were collected from a woman under 30 with Graves' hyperthyroidism.

This clonotype was seen at least ten times. In DNA form, the CDR3 reads TGTGCCAGCAGCGAATCAGGGAGCTCCTATAATTCACCCCTCCACTTT. Encoded protein: CASSESGSSYNSPLHF. The chain carries TRBV9 and TRBJ1-6, with D possibly being TRBD1 (5 bases). Trimming shortened V by 3 bases and J by 0 bases, and 10 bases separated the two germline ends. The CDR3 consists of 16 residues. Germline V gene lookup returns CDR1 SGDLS and CDR2 YYNGEE.

The chain uses TRBV15 and TRBJ2-3, with TRBD2 identical over 9 bases. The trim removed 0 bases at V and 2 bases at J, leaving 3 bases unmatched. The CDR3 is 16 amino acids. CDR1 is LNHNV, CDR2 YYDKDF, per germline (reference sequence). The chain's CDR3 is CATSRDAGGNTDTQYF. The CDR3 coding sequence is TGTGCCACCAGCAGAGATGCGGGGGGGAACACAGATACGCAGTATTTT.

CDR3 coding DNA: TGTGCCAGCAGCTTAGGACAGGACAACCACGGGGAGCTGTTTTTT. Its protein is CASSLGQDNHGELFF. The genes are TRBV7-2 and TRBJ2-2; D possibly corresponds to TRBD1 (6 bases). This CDR3 comprises 15 residues. Per germline, CDR1 SGHTA and CDR2 FQGNSA. Trimming removed 1 base at V and 7 bases at J, with 13 bases between.

At least ten counts were recorded for this clonotype. The chain employs TRBV6-2 or TRBV6-3 and TRBJ2-2; the match to TRBD2 covers 7 bases. CDR1 is MNHEY, CDR2 SVGEGT, per germline. The CDR3 extends over 14 amino acids. Trimming removed 8 bases from V and 3 bases from J; junction bases left unmatched: 6. DNA of the CDR3: TGTGCCAGCGGGGAGGGACGGGACACCGGGGAGCTGTTTTTT. Translation gives CASGEGRDTGELFF.

This clonotype appeared once. V usage is TRBV9 and J usage is TRBJ1-2; 10 positions match TRBD1. Germline-derived CDR1 and CDR2 are SGDLS and YYNGEE. The CDR3 is 17 amino acids. V lost 4 bases and J lost 5; bases outside the gene matches: 14. CDR3 DNA: TGTGCCAGCAGCTTCGGGACAGGGGACCTCCTTCGGTATGGCTACACCTTC. This encodes CASSFGTGDLLRYGYTF.

This clonotype has a count of ten or more. CDR3 sequence (DNA): TGTGCCAGCTTCGGGGACAGGGAAGCCCTCTCACCCCTCCACTTT. Its translation is CASFGDREALSPLHF. The rearrangement joins TRBV7-9 to TRBJ1-6; 9 bases are a match to TRBD1. Trimming took 8 bases from V and 10 from J; bases not matched to a gene: 12. This CDR3 region has 15 residues. Looked up from germline, CDR1 is SEHNR and CDR2 is FQNEAQ (reference sequence).

At least ten counts were recorded for this clonotype. The genes are TRBV5-5 and TRBJ2-5; a possible D gene is TRBD1 (6 bases). Germline V lookup: CDR1 SGHKS, CDR2 YYEKEE (reference sequence). V was shortened by 5 bases and J by 5 bases, with 19 bases between the two germline ends. There are 15 residues in the CDR3. The DNA of the CDR3 is TGTGCCAGCAGTGATGGGCCGGGTAGGGGGGAGACCCAGTACTTC. Encoded protein: CASSDGPGRGETQYF.

CDR3 residues: CSVVRDRGVNTF. Here the CDR3 DNA reads TGCAGCGTTGTCCGGGACAGGGGGGTCAACACCTTC. The chain employs TRBV29-1 and TRBJ1-2, with 11 bases aligning to TRBD1. CDR1 is SQVTM, CDR2 ANQGSEA, per germline. The ends lost 4 bases at V and 12 bases at J; junction bases unmatched: 7. The CDR3 is made up of 12 amino acids.

CDR3 nucleotides: TGCACCGGTAACAGGGCCGGCTACACCTTC. Translation: CTGNRAGYTF. The V and J genes are TRBV29-1 and TRBJ1-2; TRBD1 might be the D (6 bases). Germline V gene sequence: CDR1 SQVTM, CDR2 ANQGSEA. The CDR3 covers 10 residues.

The rearrangement uses TRBV2 and TRBJ2-7; TRBD2 agrees at 8 bases. Germline V gives CDR1 SNHLY, CDR2 FYNNEI. This CDR3 spans 14 amino acids. Trimming at V came to 3 bases and at J to 7 bases, leaving 8 bases not matched to a gene. CDR3 coding DNA: TGTGCCAGCAGTGACCGAGCGGGAGTCTCTGAGCAGTACTTC. Translation: CASSDRAGVSEQYF.

At least ten counts were recorded for this clonotype. This chain connects TRBV20-1 to TRBJ2-5; possibly TRBD2 for D (6 bases). The germline V and J ends were trimmed by 1 base and 1 base, with 10 bases remaining between them. From germline, CDR1 is DFQATT and CDR2 SNEGSKA (reference sequence). The CDR3 sequence is 14 residues long. In nucleotides, the CDR3 is TGCAGTGCTAGAGCGGGAGTGCCCCAAGAGACCCAGTACTTC. It codes for CSARAGVPQETQYF.

This clonotype was seen many times. This chain links TRBV30 with TRBJ1-4; maybe TRBD1 (5 bases). V dropped 4 bases and J dropped 5 bases, with 11 bases sitting between them. CDR3 size: 13 residues. Germline CDR1 reads GTSNPN; CDR2 reads SVGIG (reference sequence). The DNA for the CDR3 is TGTGCCTGGAAGGGACGGATCAATGAAAAACTGTTTTTT. Amino acids: CAWKGRINEKLFF.

This clonotype was picked up a small number of times. The chain is built from TRBV24-1 and TRBJ1-5; TRBD1 might be the D (6 bases). Trimming cost V 10 bases and J 4 bases, with 16 bases left between them. This CDR3 has 14 residues. Germline CDR1 is KGHDR and CDR2 is SFDVKD. In DNA form, the CDR3 reads TGTGCCACTTCTGGGGGGGGCTCAAATCAGCCCCAGCATTTT. Residues: CATSGGGSNQPQHF.

For this clonotype: The final CDR3 position lacks the conserved phenylalanine or tryptophan, pointing to a likely read error. The DNA is left out, because the CDR3 cannot be placed on it with certainty; the CDR3 is given as TCRdb lists it. V usage is TRBV10-3 and J usage is TRBJ1-6. Per the germline V gene, CDR1 is ENHRY and CDR2 is SYGVKD. Termini included, the CDR3 measures 12 amino acids. This CDR3 reads CAISESKGSLNY.

V and J are TRBV20-1 and TRBJ2-5; possible D gene TRBD2, 7 bases. In germline, CDR1 is DFQATT, CDR2 SNEGSKA (reference sequence). The V gene lost 5 bases and the J gene lost 5 bases, with 15 bases spanning the gap. The CDR3 extends over 13 amino acids. Written as DNA, the CDR3 is TGCAGTGCTCAAGGGGGGGGCCTGGAGACCCAGTACTTC. This sequence encodes CSAQGGGLETQYF.

J is TRBJ2-7 and V is TRBV5-4, with D uncertain. Germline loops: CDR1 SGHNT, CDR2 YYREEE (reference sequence). The CDR3 totals 14 residues. Trimming took 4 bases from V and 2 from J, leaving 13 bases between them. The CDR3 DNA follows: TGTGCCAGCAGCCCCCGTGGGCAAACCTACGAGCAGTACTTC. Its translation is CASSPRGQTYEQYF.

This clonotype was counted many times. The gene calls are TRBV10-3 and TRBJ1-1; D is uncertain. This CDR3 has 15 amino acids. V was trimmed by 4 bases and J by 5 bases, leaving 17 bases between them. Germline V CDR1 and CDR2: ENHRY, SYGVKD. The CDR3 coding sequence is TGTGCCATCAGTGCCTCCGAACGGGGTTGGACTGAAGCTTTCTTT. The encoded protein is CAISASERGWTEAFF.

The chain couples TRBV7-2 to TRBJ2-7; no reliable D call. TRBJ2-1 matches the DNA end more closely, so the J call is doubtful. Germline V gene data show CDR1 as SGHTA and CDR2 as FQGNSA. This CDR3 is 15 amino acids long. CDR3 DNA sequence: TGTGCCAGCAGCTTAGCGACTGCCTCCTACAATGAGCAGTTCTTC. Residues: CASSLATASYNEQFF.

The chain is built from TRBV20-1 and TRBJ1-1; 9 bases agree with TRBD1. Germline V gene sequence: CDR1 DFQATT, CDR2 SNEGSKA (reference sequence). The V gene end was trimmed by 2 bases and the J gene end by 1 base; junction bases not matched to a gene: 5. CDR3 length: 15 residues. DNA of the CDR3: TGCAGTGCTAGACCTAGGACAGGGGCGAACACTGAAGCTTTCTTT. Its protein product is CSARPRTGANTEAFF.

The chain is built from TRBV25-1 and TRBJ2-7; TRBD1 agrees at 8 bases. The CDR3 extends over 13 amino acids. Germline V lookup: CDR1 MGHDK, CDR2 SYGVNS. The ends lost 9 bases at V and 1 base at J; junction bases unmatched: 5. DNA of the CDR3: TGTGCCAGTCAGGGACAGGTATCCTACGAGCAGTACTTC. Translating gives CASQGQVSYEQYF.

In regard to this clonotype: This sequence may be a read error, since a much larger clone differs from it by one base. The J gene is TRBJ2-2, the V gene TRBV5-1, with unresolved D. V was clipped by 0 bases and J by 8 bases, with 11 bases between them. Germline V lookup: CDR1 SGHRS, CDR2 YFSETQ. The CDR3 has 14 residues. In DNA form, the CDR3 reads TGCGCCAGCAGCTTGGTTCCGAACTTGGGGGAGCTGTTTTTT. Translated, it gives CASSLVPNLGELFF.

This clonotype was picked up many times. The chain carries TRBV7-3 and TRBJ2-3, with a possible D match to TRBD2 (5 bases). This CDR3 contains 14 residues. Germline V CDR1 and CDR2: SGHTA, FQGTGA. V shed 5 bases and J shed 0 bases, with 9 bases lying between them. The CDR3 DNA follows: TGTGCCAGCAGCCCGGGATTTAGCACAGATACGCAGTATTTT. Translating gives CASSPGFSTDTQYF.

The chain carries TRBV5-1 and TRBJ2-3, with 11 bases aligning to TRBD2. This CDR3 is built from 17 residues. CDR1 is SGHRS, CDR2 YFSETQ, per germline. J lost 2 bases, V lost 4 bases, and 9 bases had no gene match. DNA of the CDR3: TGCGCCAGCAGCAACCCCCGACTAGCGGGGTACACAGATACGCAGTATTTT. It translates to CASSNPRLAGYTDTQYF.

This clonotype was seen more than once but under ten times. The chain combines TRBV11-3 with TRBJ2-2; 8 bases are a match to TRBD2. V trimming: 4 bases; J trimming: 7 bases; junction bases outside the gene matches: 20. The CDR3 has 19 amino acids. Germline V CDR1 and CDR2: SGHNT, YENEEA. The DNA of the CDR3 is TGTGCCAGCAGCTCCTACGATTGGCTAGCGGGTCCCGGCGGCGGGGAGCTGTTTTTT. Translated, it gives CASSSYDWLAGPGGGELFF.